One and the same sample provided the 11 T cell receptor beta chains below, sequenced in a study of blood T cell repertoires in COVID-19. Libraries were prepared by immunoSEQ multiplex PCR; TCRdb keeps only in-frame clonotypes and omits some of them. Here the sample spans around 250,000 clones, around 85% being singletons. Sequencing was carried out using peripheral blood. The receptors stem from a man between 60 and 75 years old with acute or convalescent COVID-19.

Note on this clone: Relative to the germline gene, one junction end is altered; a read error may explain this. This chain joins TRBV7-7 and TRBJ2-1; 8 bases map to TRBD2. CDR1 and CDR2 from the germline V gene are SSHAT and FNYEAQ (reference sequence). This CDR3 is 16 amino acids long. CDR3 in DNA: TGTGCTAGCAGCTTATATTCGAGACTAGCGTACAATGAGCAGTTCTTC. This sequence encodes CASSLYSRLAYNEQFF. The full variable domain, with the rest looked up from reference TRBV7-7 and TRBJ2-1, is GAGVSQSPRYKVTKRGQDVTLRCDPISSHATLYWYQQALGQGPEFLTYFNYEAQPDKSGLPSDRFSAERPEGSISTLTIQRTEQRDSAMYRCASSLYSRLAYNEQFFGPGTRLTVL.

This clone came up once. V usage is TRBV5-6 and J usage is TRBJ2-1, with D hard to call. The CDR3 extends over 13 amino acids. Germline CDR1 SGHDT, CDR2 YYEEEE. V was shortened by 4 bases and J by 10 bases, with 15 bases between the two germline ends. CDR3 nucleotide sequence: TGTGCCAGCAGCCCGGGTTCTTTTGGGGAGCAGTTCTTC. This sequence encodes CASSPGSFGEQFF.

Notes on this clone: The sample has other DNA sequences that encode this CDR3 too. The J gene is TRBJ2-7, the V gene TRBV7-2; 9 bases line up with TRBD2. With 1 base clipped from V and 2 bases from J, the junction kept 3 bases outside the gene matches. The CDR3 sequence is 15 residues long. CDR1 and CDR2 (germline): SGHTA, FQGNSA. Here the CDR3 reads CASSLEAGGPYEQYF. The CDR3 coding sequence is TGTGCCAGCAGCTTAGAGGCGGGAGGGCCCTACGAGCAGTACTTC.

This clone was counted once. Here the CDR3 reads CASSQDYPGPDTQYF. In nucleotides, the CDR3 is TGTGCCAGCAGCCAAGATTACCCAGGGCCAGATACGCAGTATTTT. V is TRBV3-1 (or the pseudogene TRBV3-2) and J is TRBJ2-3; perhaps TRBD1 as D (5 bases). The CDR3 has 15 residues. The germline V and J ends were trimmed by 0 bases and 4 bases, with 11 bases remaining between them. Per the germline V gene, CDR1 is LGHDT and CDR2 is YNNKEL (reference sequence).

The rearrangement joins TRBV27 to TRBJ2-1; 14 nucleotides agree with TRBD2. CDR1 MNHEY and CDR2 SMNVEV come from the germline V gene (reference sequence). V lost 5 bases and J lost 4; bases outside the gene matches: 4. The CDR3 has 16 residues. For the CDR3, the DNA is TGTGCCAGCAGTAGAAGACTAGCGGGAGGGTACAATGAGCAGTTCTTC. The encoded protein is CASSRRLAGGYNEQFF.

This chain links TRBV27 with TRBJ2-7, with TRBD2 matching over 8 bases. Trimming took 6 bases from V and 4 from J; bases not matched to a gene: 14. CDR3 size: 16 residues. Germline assignment: CDR1 MNHEY and CDR2 SMNVEV (reference sequence). CDR3 DNA sequence: TGTGCCAGCAGCCTCTACCGGCGGGGGGCCGAATACGAGCAGTACTTC. Protein: CASSLYRRGAEYEQYF.

This chain joins TRBV7-2 and TRBJ2-7; 9 bases map to TRBD1. The CDR3 sequence is 15 residues long. Germline CDR1 SGHTA, CDR2 FQGNSA. Trimming took 5 bases from V and 2 from J; bases not matched to a gene: 7. CDR3 in amino acids: CASSISGTGTYEQYF. CDR3 nucleotide sequence: TGTGCCAGCAGCATTTCCGGGACAGGGACCTACGAGCAGTACTTC.

The chain uses TRBV7-6 and TRBJ2-7, with TRBD2 matching 14 bases. Germline V lookup: CDR1 SGHVS, CDR2 FNYEAQ. The CDR3 length is 17 residues. V gave up 1 base and J gave up 5 bases; unmatched junction bases: 7. In nucleotides, the CDR3 is TGTGCCAGCAGCTTAGGTGCGGGACTAGCGGGAGAGAACGAGCAGTACTTC. Protein: CASSLGAGLAGENEQYF.

V and J are TRBV28 and TRBJ2-2; 13 bases are a match to TRBD2. There are 19 residues in the CDR3. The V gene end was trimmed by 7 bases and the J gene end by 7 bases; junction bases not matched to a gene: 18. Germline lookup yields CDR1 MDHEN and CDR2 SYDVKM. The CDR3 nucleotides are TGTGCCAGCACCCGCCACTCCCCGGGACTAGCGGGACGATACGGGGAGCTGTTTTTT. It translates to CASTRHSPGLAGRYGELFF.

The chain couples TRBV9 to TRBJ2-7; D may be TRBD2 (6 bases). V was shortened by 4 bases and J by 0 bases, with 14 bases between the two germline ends. In germline, CDR1 is SGDLS, CDR2 YYNGEE. The CDR3 runs to 15 residues. The CDR3 coding sequence is TGTGCCAGCAGCCCGGGGAGCGGGTTCTCCTACGAGCAGTACTTC. It codes for CASSPGSGFSYEQYF.

The chain combines TRBV12-3 or TRBV12-4 with TRBJ2-3; D may be TRBD2 (5 bases). Trimming shortened V by 4 bases and J by 4 bases, and 9 bases separated the two germline ends. The CDR3 totals 13 residues. CDR3 region: CASSSGGADTQYF. The CDR3 nucleotides read TGTGCCAGCAGTTCAGGAGGTGCAGATACGCAGTATTTT.